Following are 10 T cell receptor beta chains from one sample sequenced in a study of blood T cell repertoires in COVID-19. The protocol was immunoSEQ multiplex PCR, while the TCRdb copy is restricted to in-frame clones and leaves out a portion. The sample holds about 160,000 clones; about nine tenths are singletons and the top ten take roughly 2.1%. Sequenced input: peripheral blood. The receptors originated from a young man with acute or convalescent COVID-19.

The chain combines TRBV6-5 with TRBJ1-2, with 7 bases lining up with TRBD1. CDR1 and CDR2 from the germline V gene are MNHEY and SVGAGI. This CDR3 has 15 residues. The V segment lost 6 bases and the J segment 8 bases; nucleotides outside the gene matches: 15. CDR3 amino acids: CASRKTGHGGSGYTF. The CDR3 region has the DNA TGTGCCAGCAGGAAGACAGGGCACGGGGGCTCGGGCTACACCTTC.

The genes are TRBV6-5 and TRBJ1-1, with D possibly matching TRBD1 (6 bases). V gave up 5 bases and J gave up 5 bases, with 15 bases separating them. Germline values: CDR1 MNHEY, CDR2 SVGAGI. The CDR3 totals 14 residues. The CDR3 loop reads CASSSPRGGTEAFF. CDR3 bases: TGTGCCAGCAGTAGCCCCAGGGGTGGAACTGAAGCTTTCTTT.

The chain links TRBV5-6 to TRBJ2-1; TRBD1 is a possible D gene (6 bases). V was trimmed by 4 bases and J by 6 bases, leaving 14 bases between them. The CDR3 is made up of 14 amino acids. Germline CDR1 and CDR2: SGHDT and YYEEEE. This chain's CDR3 is CASSPTGQGNEQFF. CDR3 nucleotide sequence: TGTGCCAGCAGCCCTACAGGGCAGGGCAATGAGCAGTTCTTC. Full variable domain (outside the CDR3, taken from reference TRBV5-6 and TRBJ2-1): DAGVTQSPTHLIKTRGQQVTLRCSPKSGHDTVSWYQQALGQGPQFIFQYYEEEERQRGNFPDRFSGHQFPNYSSELNVNALLLGDSALYLCASSPTGQGNEQFFGPGTRLTVL.

The V call is TRBV18, the J call TRBJ2-7, with TRBD1 identical over 9 bases. The V gene end was trimmed by 6 bases and the J gene end by 4 bases; junction bases not matched to a gene: 16. The CDR3 covers 17 residues. Germline V gene data show CDR1 as KGHSH and CDR2 as LQKENI. The CDR3 loop reads CASSPGQGVLDPYEQYF. The CDR3 nucleotides read TGTGCCAGCTCGCCGGGACAGGGCGTTCTGGATCCTTACGAGCAGTACTTC.

The V and J genes are TRBV6-4 and TRBJ2-3; 9 bases are a match to TRBD1. The CDR3 consists of 16 residues. J gave up 1 base and V 4 bases, and 6 bases lay outside the gene matches. Looked up from germline, CDR1 is MRHNA and CDR2 is SNTAGT. The CDR3 region has the DNA TGTGCCAGCAGTGTCGACACAGGGGGCGGCACAGATACGCAGTATTTT. It codes for CASSVDTGGGTDTQYF.

The V and J genes are TRBV2 and TRBJ2-7; 11 nucleotides align to TRBD1. CDR1 and CDR2 from the germline V gene are SNHLY and FYNNEI. Germline trimming cut 11 bases from V and 5 bases from J; bases unmatched to any gene: 5. The CDR3 contains 12 residues. The DNA of the CDR3 is TGTGCCGGACAGGGGGCGCTCAACGAGCAGTACTTC. Translating it yields CAGQGALNEQYF.

The V and J genes are TRBV13 and TRBJ1-1; 7 bases match TRBD1. The CDR3 is made up of 16 amino acids. Germline-derived CDR1 and CDR2 are PRHDT and FYEKMQ (reference sequence). V lost 0 bases and J lost 3; bases outside the gene matches: 7. The DNA of the CDR3 is TGTGCCAGCAGCTTAGGGACAGGGTATGGTGACACTGAAGCTTTCTTT. Protein sequence: CASSLGTGYGDTEAFF.

This rearrangement joins TRBV5-1 to TRBJ1-2; D is unresolved. The V gene's germline CDR1 is SGHRS and CDR2 YFSETQ. The V and J ends lost 0 bases and 2 bases respectively, with 5 bases between them. The CDR3 has 13 residues. The CDR3 loop is CASSLGRNYGYTF. The CDR3 bases are TGCGCCAGCAGCTTGGGGCGGAACTATGGCTACACCTTC.

The V call is TRBV6-5, the J call TRBJ1-6; TRBD1 might be the D (5 bases). Between the trimmed V and J ends, which lost 6 bases and 6 bases, there was a span of 12 bases. In germline, CDR1 is MNHEY, CDR2 SVGAGI. This CDR3 has 14 amino acids. CDR3 sequence reads: CASRKTDRNSPLHF. DNA for the CDR3: TGTGCCAGCAGGAAGACAGATCGTAATTCACCCCTCCACTTT.

The V gene is TRBV3-1 (or the pseudogene TRBV3-2), the J gene TRBJ1-2; D perhaps matches TRBD1 (6 bases). The CDR3 has 14 amino acids. The V and J ends lost 1 base and 7 bases respectively, with 13 bases between them. Germline V gives CDR1 LGHDT, CDR2 YNNKEL (reference sequence). CDR3 DNA: TGTGCCAGCAGCCAAGGCGGGGGGGCTTTTGGCTACACCTTC. This encodes CASSQGGGAFGYTF.